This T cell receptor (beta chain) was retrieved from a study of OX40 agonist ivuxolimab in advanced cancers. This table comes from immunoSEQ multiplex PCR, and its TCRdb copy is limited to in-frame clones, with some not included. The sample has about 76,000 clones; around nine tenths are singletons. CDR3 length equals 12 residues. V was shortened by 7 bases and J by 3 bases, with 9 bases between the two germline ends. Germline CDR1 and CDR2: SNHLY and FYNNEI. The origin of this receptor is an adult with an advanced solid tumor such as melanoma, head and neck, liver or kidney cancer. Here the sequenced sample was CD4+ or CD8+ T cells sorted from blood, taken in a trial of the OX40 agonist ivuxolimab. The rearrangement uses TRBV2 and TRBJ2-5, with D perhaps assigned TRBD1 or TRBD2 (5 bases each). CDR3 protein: CASKRGEETQYF. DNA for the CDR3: TGTGCCAGCAAGAGGGGCGAAGAGACCCAGTACTTC.